Listed below are T cell receptor beta chains from one sample, sequenced in a study of shared clonotypes between healthy human individuals. Assay used: immunoSEQ multiplex PCR; TCRdb lists only in-frame clones, some missing. The repertoire consists of roughly 2,500,000 clones, with 90% to 95% occurring once and the leading ten covering 0.36%. The sample comprised naive CD4+ T cells from PBMCs. These receptors were taken from a young man in good health. Some clones in this sample may be carry-over from other donors' samples. The CDR3 runs from the conserved cysteine through the conserved F or W. Part of the rows lack a size; the others show once, few, many or a class for expanded clones.

V gene: TRBV6-1; clone size: -; J gene: TRBJ2-7; CDR3 protein: CASSESGPRQGYEQYF
V gene: TRBV5-1; clone size: -; J gene: TRBJ1-3; CDR3 protein: CASSSSPGISGNTIYF
V gene: TRBV18; clone size: -; J gene: TRBJ2-1; CDR3 protein: CASSPLVADEQFF
V gene: TRBV6-1; clone size: -; J gene: TRBJ1-4; CDR3 protein: CASKAGGTDRRKLFF
V gene: TRBV28; clone size: -; J gene: TRBJ2-1; CDR3 protein: CALGRELGVRNEQFF
V gene: TRBV27; clone size: -; J gene: TRBJ2-7; CDR3 protein: CASSLLPGQGLTEQYF
V gene: TRBV28; clone size: once; J gene: TRBJ1-1; CDR3 protein: CASSTHGAVDTEAFF
V gene: TRBV6-1; clone size: -; J gene: TRBJ2-5; CDR3 protein: CASSGEWTGETQYF
V gene: TRBV7-6; clone size: few; J gene: TRBJ2-2; CDR3 protein: CASSLGGTGELFF
V gene: TRBV2; clone size: -; J gene: TRBJ1-3; CDR3 protein: CASSAFGTRGNTIYF
V gene: TRBV4-2; clone size: -; J gene: TRBJ2-5; CDR3 protein: CASSQEGDRGYETQYF